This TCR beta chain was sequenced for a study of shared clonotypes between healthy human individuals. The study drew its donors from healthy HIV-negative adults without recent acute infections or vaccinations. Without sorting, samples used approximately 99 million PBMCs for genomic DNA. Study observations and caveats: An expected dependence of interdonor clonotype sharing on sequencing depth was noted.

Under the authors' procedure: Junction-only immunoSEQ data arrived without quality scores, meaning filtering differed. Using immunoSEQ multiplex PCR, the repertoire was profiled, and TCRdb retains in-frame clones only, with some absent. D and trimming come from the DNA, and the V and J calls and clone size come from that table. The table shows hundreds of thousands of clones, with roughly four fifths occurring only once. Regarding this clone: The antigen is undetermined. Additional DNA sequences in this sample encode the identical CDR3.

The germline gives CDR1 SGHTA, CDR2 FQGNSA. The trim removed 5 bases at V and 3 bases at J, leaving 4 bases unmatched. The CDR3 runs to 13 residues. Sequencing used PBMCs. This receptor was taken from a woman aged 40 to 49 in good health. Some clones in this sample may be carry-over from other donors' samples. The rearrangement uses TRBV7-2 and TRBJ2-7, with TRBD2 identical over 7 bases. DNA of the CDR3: TGTGCCAGCAGCCTACAGCGGGGCTACGAGCAGTACTTC. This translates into CASSLQRGYEQYF.